The source of this T cell receptor (beta chain) is a study of sequential checkpoint blockade in melanoma. Study in general: Randomization was 1:1 between first-line nivolumab→ipilimumab and ipilimumab→nivolumab.

Sequencing used immunoSEQ multiplex PCR; TCRdb keeps in-frame clones, though not all of them. The table records around 1,400 clones, around a fifth of them present only once. The germline gives CDR1 SGHDN, CDR2 FVKESK. This CDR3 spans 14 amino acids. V was pared by 0 bases and J by 2 bases, with 1 base of the junction left unmatched. For this clone: What it recognizes is unknown.

Overall study findings and caveats: Clinical benefit was about 30 times likelier when tumor T-cell fraction and clonality increased. Pretreatment TIL clonality tracked with response in the nivolumab-first arm.

Noted treatment: randomized to nivolumab then ipilimumab (arm A) or the reverse (arm B). Patients had received no earlier DNA-damaging chemotherapy. The genes are TRBV14 and TRBJ2-7; TRBD2 matches at 7 bases. The sample here was tumor tissue (inferred from file names), taken from a patient given nivolumab and ipilimumab in sequence. The TCR originated in a human donor with melanoma. The CDR3 is CASSQELAAYEQYF. The CDR3 bases are TGTGCCAGCAGCCAAGAGCTAGCGGCCTACGAGCAGTACTTC.